One sample yielded the 2 T cell receptor beta chains listed below, sequenced in a study of blood T cells in healthy people across ages. The authors ran a second PCR of about 6 to 11 cycles using a sample-barcoded 5' primer and a J-beta primer mix. Via MiXCR, TCRdb re-called the 5' RACE reads, giving one row per CDR3 protein. The sample has roughly 410,000 distinct CDR3 sequences; about 55% are singletons. The sample taken for sequencing was blood. The receptors originated from a man in his sixties in good health.

A few counts support this clonotype. V and J are TRBV20-1 and TRBJ1-2; 7 positions match TRBD1. Germline CDR1 is DFQATT and CDR2 is SNEGSKA (reference sequence). V was clipped by 6 bases and J by 7 bases; unmatched bases: 11. This CDR3 is built from 13 residues. In DNA form, the CDR3 reads TGCAGTGCAAAGTTCGAGACAGGGTTTGGCTACACCTTC. As protein: CSAKFETGFGYTF.

This clonotype was counted many times. The chain carries TRBV12-3 or TRBV12-4 and TRBJ2-7, with 7 positions matching TRBD1. The ends lost 7 bases at V and 6 bases at J; junction bases unmatched: 12. The CDR3 runs 14 residues. CDR3 region: CASNIQGRQGEQYF. The DNA for the CDR3 is TGTGCCAGCAATATACAGGGTCGACAGGGCGAGCAGTACTTC.